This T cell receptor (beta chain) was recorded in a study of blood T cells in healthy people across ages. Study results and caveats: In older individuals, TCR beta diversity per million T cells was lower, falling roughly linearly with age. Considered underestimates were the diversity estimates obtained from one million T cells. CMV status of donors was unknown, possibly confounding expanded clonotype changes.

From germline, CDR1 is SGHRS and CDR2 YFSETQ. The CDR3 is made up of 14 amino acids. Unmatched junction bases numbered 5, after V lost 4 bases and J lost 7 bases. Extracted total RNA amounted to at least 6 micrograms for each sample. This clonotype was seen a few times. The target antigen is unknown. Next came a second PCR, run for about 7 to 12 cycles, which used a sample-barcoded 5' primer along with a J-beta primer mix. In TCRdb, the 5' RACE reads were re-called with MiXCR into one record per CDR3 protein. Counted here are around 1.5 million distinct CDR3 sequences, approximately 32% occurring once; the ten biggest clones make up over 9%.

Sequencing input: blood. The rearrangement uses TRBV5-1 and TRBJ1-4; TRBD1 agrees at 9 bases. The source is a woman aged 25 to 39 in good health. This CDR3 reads CASSVTGGSEKLFF. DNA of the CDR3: TGCGCCAGCAGCGTGACAGGGGGTAGTGAAAAACTGTTTTTT.